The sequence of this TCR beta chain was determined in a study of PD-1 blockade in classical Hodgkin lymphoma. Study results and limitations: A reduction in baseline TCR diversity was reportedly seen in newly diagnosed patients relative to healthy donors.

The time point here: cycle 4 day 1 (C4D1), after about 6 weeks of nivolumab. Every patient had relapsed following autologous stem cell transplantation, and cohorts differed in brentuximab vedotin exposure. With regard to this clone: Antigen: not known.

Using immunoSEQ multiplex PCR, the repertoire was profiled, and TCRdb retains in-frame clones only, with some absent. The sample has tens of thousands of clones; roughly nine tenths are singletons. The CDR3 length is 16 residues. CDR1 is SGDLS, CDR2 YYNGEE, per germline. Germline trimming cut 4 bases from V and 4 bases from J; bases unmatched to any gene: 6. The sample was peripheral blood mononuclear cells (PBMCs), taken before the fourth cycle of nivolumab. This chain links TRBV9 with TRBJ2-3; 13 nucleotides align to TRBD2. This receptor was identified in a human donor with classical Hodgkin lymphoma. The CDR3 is CASSPGTSGDPDTQYF. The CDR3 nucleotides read TGTGCCAGCAGCCCCGGGACTAGCGGGGATCCAGATACGCAGTATTTT. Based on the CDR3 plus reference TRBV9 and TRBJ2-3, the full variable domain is DSGVTQTPKHLITATGQRVTLRCSPRSGDLSVYWYQQSLDQGLQFLIQYYNGEERAKGNILERFSAQQFPDLHSELNLSSLELGDSALYFCASSPGTSGDPDTQYFGPGTRLTVL.